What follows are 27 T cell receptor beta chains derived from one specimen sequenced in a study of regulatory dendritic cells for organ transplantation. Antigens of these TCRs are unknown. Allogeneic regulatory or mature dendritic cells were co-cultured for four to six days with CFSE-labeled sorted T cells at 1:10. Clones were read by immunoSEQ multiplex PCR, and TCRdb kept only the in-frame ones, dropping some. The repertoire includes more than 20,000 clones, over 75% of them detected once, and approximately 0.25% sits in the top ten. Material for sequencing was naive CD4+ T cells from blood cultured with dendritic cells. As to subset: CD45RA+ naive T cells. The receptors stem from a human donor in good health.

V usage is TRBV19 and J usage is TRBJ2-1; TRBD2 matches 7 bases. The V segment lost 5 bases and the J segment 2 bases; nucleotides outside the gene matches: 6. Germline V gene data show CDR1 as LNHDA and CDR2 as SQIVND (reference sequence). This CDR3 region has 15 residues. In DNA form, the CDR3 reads TGTGCCAGTAGTTTGGGAGGGCCCCCCTACAATGAGCAGTTCTTC. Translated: CASSLGGPPYNEQFF.

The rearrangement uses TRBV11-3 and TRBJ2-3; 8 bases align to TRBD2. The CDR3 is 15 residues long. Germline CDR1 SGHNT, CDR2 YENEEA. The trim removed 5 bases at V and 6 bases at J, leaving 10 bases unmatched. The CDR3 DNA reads TGTGCCAGCAGCCTATCGGGTCGGGAGGGGGATACGCAGTATTTT. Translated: CASSLSGREGDTQYF.

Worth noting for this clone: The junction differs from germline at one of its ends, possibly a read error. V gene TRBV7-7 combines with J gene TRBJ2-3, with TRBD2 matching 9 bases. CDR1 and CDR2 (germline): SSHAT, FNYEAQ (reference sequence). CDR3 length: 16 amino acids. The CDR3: CASSLSGGGGTDTQYF. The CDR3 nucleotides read TGTGCTAGCAGCTTATCAGGCGGGGGGGGCACAGATACGCAGTATTTT.

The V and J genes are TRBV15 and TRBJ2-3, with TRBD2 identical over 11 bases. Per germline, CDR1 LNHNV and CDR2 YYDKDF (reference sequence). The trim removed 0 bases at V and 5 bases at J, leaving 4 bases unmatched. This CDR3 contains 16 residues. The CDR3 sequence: CATSRDKLAGVDTQYF. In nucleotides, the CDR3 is TGTGCCACCAGCAGAGATAAACTAGCGGGAGTAGATACGCAGTATTTT.

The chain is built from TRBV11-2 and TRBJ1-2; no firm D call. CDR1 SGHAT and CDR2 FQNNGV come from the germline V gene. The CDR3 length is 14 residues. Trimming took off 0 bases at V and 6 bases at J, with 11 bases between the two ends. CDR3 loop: CASSLDLRPDGYTF. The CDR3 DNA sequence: TGTGCCAGCAGCTTAGACTTGAGACCTGATGGCTACACCTTC.

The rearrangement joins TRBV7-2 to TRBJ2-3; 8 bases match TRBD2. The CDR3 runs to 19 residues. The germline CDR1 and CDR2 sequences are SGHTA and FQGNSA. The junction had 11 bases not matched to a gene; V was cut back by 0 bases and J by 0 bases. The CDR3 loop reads CASSLAVVAGMSSTDTQYF. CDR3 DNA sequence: TGTGCCAGCAGCTTAGCGGTGGTAGCGGGAATGTCTAGCACAGATACGCAGTATTTT. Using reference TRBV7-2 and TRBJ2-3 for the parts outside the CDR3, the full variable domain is GAGVSQSPSNKVTEKGKDVELRCDPISGHTALYWYRQSLGQGLEFLIYFQGNSAPDKSGLPSDRFSAERTGGSVSTLTIQRTQQEDSAVYLCASSLAVVAGMSSTDTQYFGPGTRLTVL.

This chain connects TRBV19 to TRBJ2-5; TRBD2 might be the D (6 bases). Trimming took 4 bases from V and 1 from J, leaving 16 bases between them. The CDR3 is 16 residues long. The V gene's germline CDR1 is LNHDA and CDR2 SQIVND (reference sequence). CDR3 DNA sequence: TGTGCCAGTAGTACCGTATCGGGACTTTTCCAAGAGACCCAGTACTTC. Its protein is CASSTVSGLFQETQYF.

The CDR3 here is CASSESGTGGTEAFF. CDR3 coding DNA: TGTGCCAGCAGTGAATCTGGGACAGGCGGTACTGAAGCTTTCTTT. The chain combines TRBV25-1 with TRBJ1-1, with 8 bases aligning to TRBD1. There are 15 residues in the CDR3. The V and J ends lost 1 base and 5 bases, in that order; junction bases with no gene match: 6. Germline CDR1 reads MGHDK; CDR2 reads SYGVNS.

CDR3 sequence (DNA): TGCGCCAGCAGCCAAGATACGGGGGAGGAAGCTTTCTTT. This gives the protein CASSQDTGEEAFF. V is TRBV4-1 and J is TRBJ1-1, with D perhaps TRBD1 (5 bases). The CDR3 covers 13 residues. From germline, CDR1 is MGHRA and CDR2 YSYEKL. V was cut by 0 bases and J by 8 bases, with 10 bases left in between.

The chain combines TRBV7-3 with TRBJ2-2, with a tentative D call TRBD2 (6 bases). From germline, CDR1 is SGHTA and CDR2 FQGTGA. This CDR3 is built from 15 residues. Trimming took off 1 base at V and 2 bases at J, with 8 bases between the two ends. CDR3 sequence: CASSLSGANTGELFF. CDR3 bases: TGTGCCAGCAGCTTAAGCGGGGCAAACACCGGGGAGCTGTTTTTT.

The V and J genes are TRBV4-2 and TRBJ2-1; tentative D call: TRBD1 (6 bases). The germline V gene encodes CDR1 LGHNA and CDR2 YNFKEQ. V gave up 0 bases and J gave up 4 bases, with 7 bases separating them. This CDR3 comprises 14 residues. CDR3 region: CASSQEGAYNEQFF. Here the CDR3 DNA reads TGTGCCAGCAGCCAAGAGGGGGCTTACAATGAGCAGTTCTTC.

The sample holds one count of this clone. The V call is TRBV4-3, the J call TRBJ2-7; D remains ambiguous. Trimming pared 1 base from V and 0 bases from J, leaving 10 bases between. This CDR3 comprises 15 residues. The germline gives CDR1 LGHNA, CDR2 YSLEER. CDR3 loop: CASSQVFLGSYEQYF. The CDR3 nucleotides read TGCGCCAGCAGCCAAGTCTTCCTGGGCTCCTACGAGCAGTACTTC.

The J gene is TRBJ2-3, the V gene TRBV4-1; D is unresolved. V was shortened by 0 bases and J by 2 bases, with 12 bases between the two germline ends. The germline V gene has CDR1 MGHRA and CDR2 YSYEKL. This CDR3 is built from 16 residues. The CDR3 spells CASSQDHSTNTDTQYF. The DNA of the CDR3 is TGCGCCAGCAGCCAAGACCACAGCACTAACACAGATACGCAGTATTTT.

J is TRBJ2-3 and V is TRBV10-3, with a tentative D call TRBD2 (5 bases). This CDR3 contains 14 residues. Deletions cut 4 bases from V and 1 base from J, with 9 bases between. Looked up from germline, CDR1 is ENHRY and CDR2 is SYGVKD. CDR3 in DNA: TGTGCCATCAGTGGAGGGCGAGGCACAGATACGCAGTATTTT. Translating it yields CAISGGRGTDTQYF.

CDR3 DNA: TGTGCCAGCAGCTTAGGGGCGGGAGGAGTAGAGACCCAGTACTTC. Its translation: CASSLGAGGVETQYF. V is TRBV7-3 and J is TRBJ2-5, with TRBD2 matching over 8 bases. V was clipped by 2 bases and J by 4 bases; unmatched bases: 6. Germline V gene sequence: CDR1 SGHTA, CDR2 FQGTGA. The CDR3 runs to 15 residues.

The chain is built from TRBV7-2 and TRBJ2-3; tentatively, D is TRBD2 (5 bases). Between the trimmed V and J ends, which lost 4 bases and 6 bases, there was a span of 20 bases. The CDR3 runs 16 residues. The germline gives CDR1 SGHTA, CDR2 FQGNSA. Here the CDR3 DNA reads TGTGCCAGCAGCTCCCCGGGAACGCCGGAGGCGGATACGCAGTATTTT. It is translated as CASSSPGTPEADTQYF.

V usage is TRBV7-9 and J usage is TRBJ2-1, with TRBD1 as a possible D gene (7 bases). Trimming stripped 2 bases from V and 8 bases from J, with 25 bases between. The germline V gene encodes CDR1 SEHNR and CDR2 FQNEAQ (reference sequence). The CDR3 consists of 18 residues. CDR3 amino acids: CASSLPYRGLGGTDEQFF. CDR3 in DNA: TGTGCCAGCAGCTTACCATACAGGGGATTGGGGGGAACCGATGAGCAGTTCTTC.

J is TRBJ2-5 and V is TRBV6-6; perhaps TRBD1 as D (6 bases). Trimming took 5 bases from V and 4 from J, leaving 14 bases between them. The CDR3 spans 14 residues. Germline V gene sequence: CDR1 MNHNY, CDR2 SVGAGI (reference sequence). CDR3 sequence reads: CASSGGQRPETQYF. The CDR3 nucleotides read TGTGCCAGCAGTGGGGGACAACGTCCAGAGACCCAGTACTTC.

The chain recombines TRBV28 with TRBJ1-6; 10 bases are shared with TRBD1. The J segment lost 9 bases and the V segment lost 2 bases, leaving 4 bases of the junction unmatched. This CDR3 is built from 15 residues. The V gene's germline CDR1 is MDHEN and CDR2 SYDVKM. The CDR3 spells CASSLTGQGSSPLHF. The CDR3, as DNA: TGTGCCAGCAGTTTAACGGGACAGGGGTCTTCACCCCTCCACTTT.

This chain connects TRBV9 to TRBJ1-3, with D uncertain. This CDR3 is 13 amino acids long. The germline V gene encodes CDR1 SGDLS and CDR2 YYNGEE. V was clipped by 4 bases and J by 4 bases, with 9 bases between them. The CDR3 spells CASSLSPGNTIYF. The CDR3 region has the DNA TGTGCCAGCAGCCTTTCGCCCGGAAACACCATATATTTT.

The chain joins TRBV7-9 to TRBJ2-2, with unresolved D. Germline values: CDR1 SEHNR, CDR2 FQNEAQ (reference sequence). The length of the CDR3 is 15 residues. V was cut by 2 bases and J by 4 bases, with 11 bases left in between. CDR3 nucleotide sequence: TGTGCCAGCAGCTTAACCGGACCTTTCACCGGGGAGCTGTTTTTT. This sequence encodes CASSLTGPFTGELFF.

CDR3 sequence: CASSASLFSEQFF. Written as DNA, the CDR3 is TGTGCCAGCAGCGCCAGCCTCTTTAGTGAGCAGTTCTTC. The rearrangement uses TRBV9 and TRBJ2-1; D is unclear. The germline V gene encodes CDR1 SGDLS and CDR2 YYNGEE. The CDR3 sequence is 13 residues long. Deletions cut 3 bases from V and 9 bases from J, with 13 bases between.

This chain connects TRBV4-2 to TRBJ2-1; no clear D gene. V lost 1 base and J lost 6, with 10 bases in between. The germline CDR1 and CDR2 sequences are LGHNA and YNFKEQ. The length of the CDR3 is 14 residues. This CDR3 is CASSQALSRNEQFF. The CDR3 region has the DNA TGTGCCAGCAGCCAAGCGCTTAGTCGCAATGAGCAGTTCTTC.

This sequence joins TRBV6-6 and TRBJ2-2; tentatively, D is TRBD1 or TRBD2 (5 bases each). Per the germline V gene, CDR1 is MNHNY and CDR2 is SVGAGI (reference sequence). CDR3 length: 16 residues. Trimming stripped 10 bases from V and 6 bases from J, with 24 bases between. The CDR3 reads CATFRHTRGNSGELFF. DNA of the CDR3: TGTGCCACCTTCCGACACACTAGGGGCAACTCCGGGGAGCTGTTTTTT.

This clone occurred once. The CDR3 nucleotides are TGCGCCAGCAGCCAAGACCGGGTTGGCCACGAGCAGTACTTC. It translates to CASSQDRVGHEQYF. V usage is TRBV4-1 and J usage is TRBJ2-7, with no clear D. The CDR3 runs 14 residues. Trimming removed 0 bases from V and 5 bases from J, with 11 bases in between. Germline V lookup: CDR1 MGHRA, CDR2 YSYEKL.

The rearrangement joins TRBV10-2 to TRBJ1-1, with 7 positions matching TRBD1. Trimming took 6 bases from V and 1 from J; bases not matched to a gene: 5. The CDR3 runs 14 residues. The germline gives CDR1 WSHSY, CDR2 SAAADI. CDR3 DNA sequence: TGCGCCAGCAGAGCCGGGACAGCGAACACTGAAGCTTTCTTT. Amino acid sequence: CASRAGTANTEAFF.

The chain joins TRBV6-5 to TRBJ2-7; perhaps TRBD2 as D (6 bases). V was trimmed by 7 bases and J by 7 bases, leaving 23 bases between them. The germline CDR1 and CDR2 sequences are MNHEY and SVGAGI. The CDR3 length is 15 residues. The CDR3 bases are TGTGCCAGCATTCCTCGGGGCAGAGTGGGACTGGAGCAGTACTTC. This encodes CASIPRGRVGLEQYF.